This T cell receptor beta chain was captured by sequencing in a study of blood T cell repertoires in COVID-19. Background on the study: Some COVID-19 samples were acute and others convalescent; all came from the United States, Italy and Spain. In each case, the material was cDNA or gDNA derived from T cells, B-cell-depleted T cells, or PBMCs.

Germline CDR1 reads LGHDT; CDR2 reads YNNKEL (reference sequence). The CDR3 covers 15 residues. V shed 4 bases and J shed 8 bases, with 15 bases lying between them. In the original analysis: Amplification of reference gene primers provided the estimated nucleated cell counts. The assay was immunoSEQ multiplex PCR, and TCRdb's table has in-frame clones only and misses some. V and J calls and clone size come straight from that table; D and trimming were deduced from the DNA. This table holds some 120,000 clones, around 88% found once. The TCR was taken from a woman between 45 and 60 years old with active or convalescent COVID-19. This chain joins TRBV3-1 (or the pseudogene TRBV3-2) and TRBJ1-6; possible D gene TRBD1, 5 bases. Sequencing was carried out using peripheral blood. The DNA for the CDR3 is TGTGCCAGCAGCCCCGACCCGGGCAGGGATTCACCCCTCCACTTT. It codes for CASSPDPGRDSPLHF.